This TCR beta chain was found in a study of shared T cell receptors in the human thymus (dated by TCRdb to the early 2020s). About the study as a whole: The study investigated the way shared, self-reactive T-cell receptor alpha chains are produced in the human thymus.

Of note for this clone: This receptor's antigen is unknown. The record has no base qualities; no much larger clone is one base away.

Library preparation used the immunoSEQ multiplex PCR assay. The table comes from immuneACCESS by way of TCRdb, which keeps in-frame sequences with V and J called. Part of the clones is missing from these tables; in studies checked, under half for an unresolved V gene and the rest for unknown reasons. For this sample there are 720,000 or so clones; over 75% appear just once. The ten largest clones capture 0.008% to 0.011% of the sample. V is clipped by 4 bases and J by 2 bases, and the sequence between their germline boundaries is 12 bases long. Including the terminal cysteine and phenylalanine, the CDR3 comprises 14 residues. The sequence is cut down to CDR3 DNA, 42 bases in frame from base 1. Sequences MNHEY (CDR1) and SVGAGI (CDR2) are obtained from the germline V gene. This sample also appeared in a second study, on human thymus T cells. In that second paper, the authors write: Immunologically healthy infants undergoing open corrective cardiac surgery for congenital heart defects in Finland were used as donors. Thymus tissue was obtained as surgical resects removed during corrective cardiac surgery. V and J gene segment usage appeared biased in both thymic and peripheral blood repertoires. According to the related research, thymic TCR repertoires were highly overlapping among unrelated individuals. The study characterized TCR alpha and beta repertoires from roughly eight infant thymus samples and a few related peripheral blood samples. The cohort included 5 or 6 male and a couple of female infants, with donor ages spanning 7 to 244 days. After being mechanically released from the tissue, thymocytes were kept at -70 degrees C in pellets of roughly 9.5-32 million cells. A QIAsymphony instrument was used to extract genomic DNA from frozen cell pellets. TCRB and TCRAD loci were amplified from a standardized quantity of quality-controlled genomic DNA using the immunoSEQ multiplex PCR assay. Amplicons spanned the V(D)J region at a length sufficient to cover the CDR3 and identify V and J genes. The amplicons were sequenced on an Illumina platform via the commercial immunoSEQ service. Corrections for primer bias and sequencing errors followed previously described methods, while TCRAD and TCRB definitions were based on the IMGT database. Analysis of the repertoires was done with immunoSEQ Analyzer 3.0 and VDJTools and included basic statistics, V/J segment usage, diversity estimates, rarefaction and pairwise overlap. Chao1, ChaoE, Efron-Thisted, Shannon and inverse Simpson indices were used to estimate diversity, which was also estimated on datasets down-sampled to the smallest sample. For repertoire overlap, CDR3 nucleotide sequence, V gene and J gene had to match strictly, and clustering was done by Jaccard-based multidimensional scaling. On average, thymus samples gave 650,000 to 1,000,000 unique TCRB clonotypes, whereas blood samples gave about 84,000.

The sample was thymocytes. This clonotype was sampled from a girl under two years old with a congenital heart defect. Donor details come from another sample of the same person, matched by shared clones. The V gene is TRBV6-5 and the J gene is TRBJ2-7; confidence is insufficient to name the D gene. This receptor carries the CDR3 CASSSSSQAYEQYF. The DNA sequence is given as TGTGCCAGCAGTTCCTCGTCCCAGGCCTACGAGCAGTACTTC.